One and the same sample provided the 3 T cell receptor beta chains below, sequenced in a study of CD4 and CD8 cells across lung adenocarcinoma regions. TCRdb recomputed calls from the PCR reads with MiXCR, one row per CDR3 protein. This sample has approximately 10,000 distinct CDR3 sequences, with approximately 50% found just once. Material for sequencing was CD8+ T cells from the margin of a lung tumor. These receptors were obtained from a male donor with lung adenocarcinoma. The CD4 and CD8 labels of this study may be unreliable.

About this clonotype: A clone one base away is much larger, so this may be a read error. The chain has TRBV6-5 and TRBJ2-1; D not resolved. V was cut by 2 bases and J by 10 bases, with 15 bases left in between. CDR1 MNHEY and CDR2 SVGAGI come from the germline V gene. The CDR3 contains 14 residues. The chain's CDR3 is CASSYRRFTYEQFF. CDR3 DNA sequence: TGTGCCAGCAGTTACCGGCGGTTTACCTACGAGCAGTTCTTC.

This clonotype showed up just a few times. Sequence at one end of the junction differs from germline and may be a read error. This chain links TRBV7-7 with TRBJ2-3, with 13 bases fitting TRBD2. The CDR3 sequence is 16 residues long. Germline-derived CDR1 and CDR2 are SSHAT and FNYEAQ (reference sequence). The DNA of the CDR3 is TGTGCTAGCACCCTCAGGACTAGCGGGGGTTTAGATACGCAGTATTTT. Translating it yields CASTLRTSGGLDTQYF.

A note on this clonotype: The junction shows a germline mismatch at one end, possibly a read error. The rearrangement links TRBV6-1 to TRBJ2-7, with D hard to call. Germline-derived CDR1 and CDR2 are MNHNS and SASEGT. The CDR3 covers 11 residues. CDR3 DNA: TGTGCCACCAGTGAGCGCTACGAGCAGTACTTC. Translated, it gives CATSERYEQYF.